The rows below give T cell receptor beta chains drawn from one sample of a study of T cells in Graves' hyperthyroidism and ophthalmopathy. TCRdb reanalysed the multiplex PCR reads using MiXCR and keeps one entry per CDR3 protein. This table holds around 620,000 distinct CDR3 sequences, around 15% found once. The specimen sequenced was blood. The receptor source for this set is a woman in her twenties or thirties with Graves' hyperthyroidism. CDR3s include the opening cysteine and the closing phenylalanine or tryptophan. The order of the fields is D gene, J gene, V gene, clone size, CDR3 protein, CDR3 DNA. The D gene is left open where the match is weak. Not every row has a clone size; where given, it reads once, few, many or a size class.

d_gene: -
j_gene: TRBJ2-5
v_gene: TRBV2
abundance: many
CDR3aa: CASSERGRETQYF
CDR3nt: TGTGCCAGCAGTGAAAGGGGTCGGGAGACCCAGTACTTC

d_gene: -
j_gene: TRBJ1-4
v_gene: TRBV12-3/TRBV12-4
abundance: -
CDR3aa: CASSFSNNEKLFF
CDR3nt: TGTGCCAGCAGTTTCTCCAATAATGAAAAACTGTTTTTT

d_gene: -
j_gene: TRBJ2-7
v_gene: TRBV7-9
abundance: -
CDR3aa: CASSLNLLPYEQYF
CDR3nt: TGTGCCAGCAGCTTAAACCTTCTCCCCTACGAGCAGTACTTC

d_gene: -
j_gene: TRBJ1-3
v_gene: TRBV7-8
abundance: few
CDR3aa: CASSTGPAGSGNTIYF
CDR3nt: TGTGCCAGCAGCACGGGACCTGCCGGGTCTGGAAACACCATATATTTT

d_gene: -
j_gene: TRBJ2-3
v_gene: TRBV2
abundance: many
CDR3aa: CASSEQPDTQYF
CDR3nt: TGTGCCAGCAGCGAACAACCAGATACGCAGTATTTT

d_gene: -
j_gene: TRBJ1-6
v_gene: TRBV10-2
abundance: few
CDR3aa: CASSESNSPLHF
CDR3nt: TGCGCCAGCAGTGAGTCAAATTCACCCCTCCACTTT

d_gene: TRBD2
j_gene: TRBJ2-7
v_gene: TRBV3-1
abundance: many
CDR3aa: CASSPPLAGASYEQYF
CDR3nt: TGTGCCAGCAGCCCACCACTAGCGGGGGCCTCCTACGAGCAGTACTTC

d_gene: -
j_gene: TRBJ2-7
v_gene: TRBV6-1
abundance: many
CDR3aa: CASGASEQYF
CDR3nt: TGTGCCAGCGGGGCTAGCGAGCAGTACTTC

d_gene: -
j_gene: TRBJ2-1
v_gene: TRBV4-2
abundance: -
CDR3aa: CASSRGTNYNEQFF
CDR3nt: TGTGCCAGCAGCCGTGGCACGAATTACAATGAGCAGTTCTTC

d_gene: -
j_gene: TRBJ1-3
v_gene: TRBV30
abundance: -
CDR3aa: CAWRGDRLTPYNTIYF
CDR3nt: TGTGCCTGGAGGGGGGACCGCTTAACCCCCTATAACACCATATATTTT

d_gene: TRBD2
j_gene: TRBJ2-7
v_gene: TRBV7-9
abundance: -
CDR3aa: CASSLLAGDYDQYF
CDR3nt: TGTGCCAGCAGCCTCCTGGCGGGGGACTACGATCAGTACTTC

d_gene: -
j_gene: TRBJ1-5
v_gene: TRBV5-6
abundance: -
CDR3aa: CASSLRGGGQPQHF
CDR3nt: TGTGCCAGCAGCTTGAGGGGCGGGGGTCAGCCCCAGCATTTT

d_gene: TRBD1
j_gene: TRBJ1-2
v_gene: TRBV12-3/TRBV12-4
abundance: many
CDR3aa: CASSFFSAGQGSGYTF
CDR3nt: TGTGCCAGCAGTTTTTTTTCAGCGGGACAGGGGTCTGGCTACACCTTC

d_gene: -
j_gene: TRBJ1-6
v_gene: TRBV20-1
abundance: many
CDR3aa: CSARDWLQRRADSPLHF
CDR3nt: TGCAGTGCTAGAGATTGGTTACAGAGGCGGGCGGATTCACCCCTCCACTTT

d_gene: -
j_gene: TRBJ2-7
v_gene: TRBV4-1
abundance: -
CDR3aa: CASSQDRKEPLYEQYF
CDR3nt: TGCGCCAGCAGCCAAGATAGAAAGGAGCCACTGTACGAGCAGTACTTC

d_gene: TRBD2
j_gene: TRBJ2-1
v_gene: TRBV28
abundance: many
CDR3aa: CASGLAGGYNEQFF
CDR3nt: TGTGCCAGCGGACTAGCGGGAGGGTACAATGAGCAGTTCTTC

d_gene: -
j_gene: TRBJ2-7
v_gene: TRBV2
abundance: many
CDR3aa: CASSGQDQYEQYF
CDR3nt: TGTGCCAGCTCGGGGCAGGACCAATACGAGCAGTACTTC

d_gene: -
j_gene: TRBJ2-7
v_gene: TRBV5-1
abundance: many
CDR3aa: CASSVQGDSSYEQYF
CDR3nt: TGCGCCAGCAGCGTACAAGGGGACTCTAGTTACGAGCAGTACTTC

d_gene: -
j_gene: TRBJ1-5
v_gene: TRBV20-1
abundance: few
CDR3aa: CSARDHLNRDSNQPQHF
CDR3nt: TGCAGTGCTAGAGACCATCTAAACAGGGATAGCAATCAGCCCCAGCATTTT

d_gene: TRBD2
j_gene: TRBJ2-3
v_gene: TRBV5-1
abundance: many
CDR3aa: CASRLRGSVPDTQYF
CDR3nt: TGCGCCAGCAGACTTCGCGGGAGCGTCCCAGATACGCAGTATTTT

d_gene: -
j_gene: TRBJ2-2
v_gene: TRBV7-9
abundance: few
CDR3aa: CASSSLLPGRKNTGELFF
CDR3nt: TGTGCCAGCAGTTCTCTTCTTCCGGGACGTAAGAACACCGGGGAGCTGTTTTTT

d_gene: -
j_gene: TRBJ2-5
v_gene: TRBV27
abundance: many
CDR3aa: CASRPTRVETQYF
CDR3nt: TGTGCCAGCAGGCCCACCCGAGTGGAGACCCAGTACTTC

d_gene: -
j_gene: TRBJ2-5
v_gene: TRBV5-6
abundance: many
CDR3aa: CASSSAGQFQETQYF
CDR3nt: TGTGCCAGCAGCTCCGCCGGACAGTTTCAAGAGACCCAGTACTTC

d_gene: -
j_gene: TRBJ1-1
v_gene: TRBV6-5
abundance: few
CDR3aa: CASSYSAFRAEAFF
CDR3nt: TGTGCCAGCAGTTACTCAGCCTTTCGCGCTGAAGCTTTCTTT

d_gene: TRBD1
j_gene: TRBJ1-5
v_gene: TRBV20-1
abundance: -
CDR3aa: CSARDRRTGRSNQPQHF
CDR3nt: TGCAGTGCTAGAGATCGAAGGACAGGGCGAAGCAATCAGCCCCAGCATTTT

d_gene: -
j_gene: TRBJ2-7
v_gene: TRBV11-2
abundance: -
CDR3aa: CASSSPGHGLSYEQYF
CDR3nt: TGTGCCAGCAGCTCCCCGGGCCACGGATTATCCTACGAGCAGTACTTC

d_gene: -
j_gene: TRBJ2-1
v_gene: TRBV7-2
abundance: few
CDR3aa: CASSLGLGVEQFF
CDR3nt: TGTGCCAGCAGCTTAGGCCTGGGGGTTGAGCAGTTCTTC

d_gene: TRBD2
j_gene: TRBJ2-7
v_gene: TRBV12-3/TRBV12-4
abundance: -
CDR3aa: CASSFSSGATEQYF
CDR3nt: TGTGCCAGCAGTTTCTCAAGCGGGGCAACCGAGCAGTACTTC

d_gene: -
j_gene: TRBJ1-5
v_gene: TRBV7-2
abundance: many
CDR3aa: CASSLAGAWQPQHF
CDR3nt: TGTGCCAGCAGCTTAGCGGGGGCCTGGCAGCCCCAGCATTTT

d_gene: -
j_gene: TRBJ2-1
v_gene: TRBV28
abundance: many
CDR3aa: CASTTTLDNEQFF
CDR3nt: TGTGCCAGCACCACGACCCTAGACAATGAGCAGTTCTTC

d_gene: -
j_gene: TRBJ1-2
v_gene: TRBV5-8
abundance: -
CDR3aa: CATHTRGDNYGYTF
CDR3nt: TGTGCCACCCACACGCGAGGGGATAACTATGGCTACACCTTC

d_gene: TRBD1
j_gene: TRBJ1-5
v_gene: TRBV20-1
abundance: few
CDR3aa: CSARVTGANQPQHF
CDR3nt: TGCAGTGCTAGAGTGACAGGGGCAAATCAGCCCCAGCATTTT

d_gene: TRBD2
j_gene: TRBJ2-1
v_gene: TRBV19
abundance: few
CDR3aa: CASTLAPRGTSGNNEQFF
CDR3nt: TGTGCCAGTACCCTCGCACCAAGGGGGACTAGCGGCAACAATGAGCAGTTCTTC

d_gene: TRBD1
j_gene: TRBJ1-5
v_gene: TRBV6-1
abundance: few
CDR3aa: CASSPDRGFDQPQHF
CDR3nt: TGTGCCAGCAGCCCCGACAGGGGATTCGATCAGCCCCAGCATTTT

d_gene: TRBD2
j_gene: TRBJ2-1
v_gene: TRBV11-2
abundance: -
CDR3aa: CASSLLAGGHTEQFF
CDR3nt: TGTGCCAGCAGCTTACTAGCGGGAGGCCACACTGAGCAGTTCTTC

d_gene: -
j_gene: TRBJ2-3
v_gene: TRBV2
abundance: many
CDR3aa: CASSEGQADTQYF
CDR3nt: TGTGCCAGCAGTGAAGGGCAGGCAGATACGCAGTATTTT

d_gene: TRBD1
j_gene: TRBJ2-7
v_gene: TRBV7-6
abundance: many
CDR3aa: CASSDSIRDRRYEQYF
CDR3nt: TGTGCCAGCAGCGATTCTATCCGGGACAGACGCTACGAGCAGTACTTC

d_gene: -
j_gene: TRBJ2-2
v_gene: TRBV9
abundance: few
CDR3aa: CASKRGRNTGELFF
CDR3nt: TGTGCCAGCAAACGCGGCAGAAACACCGGGGAGCTGTTTTTT

d_gene: -
j_gene: TRBJ2-3
v_gene: TRBV28
abundance: many
CDR3aa: CASDEGADTQYF
CDR3nt: TGTGCCAGCGACGAAGGGGCAGATACGCAGTATTTT

d_gene: -
j_gene: TRBJ2-1
v_gene: TRBV19
abundance: -
CDR3aa: CASSISSPRAVIYNEQFF
CDR3nt: TGTGCCAGTAGTATTTCCTCTCCCCGCGCGGTGATTTACAATGAGCAGTTCTTC

d_gene: TRBD1
j_gene: TRBJ2-7
v_gene: TRBV6-1
abundance: many
CDR3aa: CASSGKDRGSYEQYF
CDR3nt: TGTGCCAGCAGTGGAAAGGACAGGGGCTCCTACGAGCAGTACTTC

d_gene: TRBD2
j_gene: TRBJ2-3
v_gene: TRBV5-4
abundance: -
CDR3aa: CASSLYASGSTDTQYF
CDR3nt: TGTGCCAGCAGCTTGTATGCTAGCGGGAGTACAGATACGCAGTATTTT

d_gene: TRBD2
j_gene: TRBJ2-7
v_gene: TRBV7-2
abundance: many
CDR3aa: CASSLLAGGIDEQYF
CDR3nt: TGTGCCAGCAGCTTGCTAGCGGGAGGTATAGACGAGCAGTACTTC

d_gene: TRBD2
j_gene: TRBJ2-5
v_gene: TRBV12-3/TRBV12-4
abundance: -
CDR3aa: CASRGGLAEETQYF
CDR3nt: TGTGCCAGCAGGGGGGGACTAGCGGAAGAGACCCAGTACTTC

d_gene: -
j_gene: TRBJ1-5
v_gene: TRBV20-1
abundance: few
CDR3aa: CSAPSWGDNQPQHF
CDR3nt: TGCAGTGCCCCAAGTTGGGGAGACAATCAGCCCCAGCATTTT

d_gene: -
j_gene: TRBJ2-5
v_gene: TRBV6-1
abundance: -
CDR3aa: CATRHRRETQYF
CDR3nt: TGTGCCACCAGACACCGTCGAGAGACCCAGTACTTC

d_gene: -
j_gene: TRBJ2-1
v_gene: TRBV24-1
abundance: once
CDR3aa: CATSLGDTYEQFF
CDR3nt: TGTGCCACCAGCCTGGGGGACACCTACGAGCAGTTCTTC

d_gene: -
j_gene: TRBJ2-1
v_gene: TRBV27
abundance: many
CDR3aa: CASSLEAAGYEQFF
CDR3nt: TGTGCCAGCAGTTTAGAGGCCGCCGGCTATGAGCAGTTCTTC

d_gene: -
j_gene: TRBJ2-2
v_gene: TRBV5-5
abundance: -
CDR3aa: CASSFWEYTGELFF
CDR3nt: TGTGCCAGCAGCTTTTGGGAGTACACCGGGGAGCTGTTTTTT